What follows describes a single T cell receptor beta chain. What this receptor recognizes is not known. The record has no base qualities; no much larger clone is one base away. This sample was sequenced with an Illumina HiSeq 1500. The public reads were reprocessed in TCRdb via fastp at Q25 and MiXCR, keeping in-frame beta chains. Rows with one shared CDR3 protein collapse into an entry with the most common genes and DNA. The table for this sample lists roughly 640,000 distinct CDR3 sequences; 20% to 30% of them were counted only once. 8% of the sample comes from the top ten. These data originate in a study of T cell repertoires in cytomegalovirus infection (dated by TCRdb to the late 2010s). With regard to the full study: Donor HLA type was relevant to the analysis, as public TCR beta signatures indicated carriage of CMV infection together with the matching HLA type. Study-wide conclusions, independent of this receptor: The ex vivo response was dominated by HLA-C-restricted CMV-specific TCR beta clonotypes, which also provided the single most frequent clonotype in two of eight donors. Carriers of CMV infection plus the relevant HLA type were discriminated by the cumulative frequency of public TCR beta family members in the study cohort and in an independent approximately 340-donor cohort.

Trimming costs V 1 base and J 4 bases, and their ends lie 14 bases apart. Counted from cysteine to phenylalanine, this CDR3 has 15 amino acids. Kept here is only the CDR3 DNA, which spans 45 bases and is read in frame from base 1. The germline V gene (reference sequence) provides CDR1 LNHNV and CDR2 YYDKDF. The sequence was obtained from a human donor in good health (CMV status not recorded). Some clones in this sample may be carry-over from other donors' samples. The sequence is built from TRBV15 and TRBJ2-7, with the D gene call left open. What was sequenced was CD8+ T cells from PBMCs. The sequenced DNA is TGTGCCACCAGCAGAGGAAGCTCCCGGACGTACGAGCAGTACTTC. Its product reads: CATSRGSSRTYEQYF.